Shown below are 27 T cell receptor beta chains from a single sample sequenced in a study of blood T cells in healthy people across ages. For the second PCR, which ran for about 6 to 11 cycles, a sample-barcoded 5' primer and a J-beta primer mix were used. TCRdb used MiXCR to reprocess the 5' RACE reads, holding one entry per CDR3 protein. The sample holds about 1 million distinct CDR3 sequences, more than 35% seen once. The sample comprised blood. These receptor sequences come from a woman aged 55-69 years in good health.

For the CDR3, the DNA is TGTGCCAGCAGTGAAGCGGGACTAGTGGCGCCGTTCTTC. Translated: CASSEAGLVAPFF. The chain joins TRBV6-1 to TRBJ2-1; 8 bases fit TRBD2. The CDR3 totals 13 residues. V dropped 0 bases and J dropped 15; count of bases not matched to a gene: 7. Germline V gives CDR1 MNHNS, CDR2 SASEGT.

This clonotype was counted between two and nine times. This sequence may be a read error, since a much larger clone differs from it by one base. The V and J genes are TRBV29-1 and TRBJ2-5; TRBD2 matches at 8 bases. Germline CDR1 reads SQVTM; CDR2 reads ANQGSEA. J lost 11 bases, V lost 7 bases, and 18 bases had no gene match. The CDR3 covers 14 residues. CDR3 region: CSADLAGQGNEQYF. CDR3 DNA: TGCAGCGCTGACCTAGCGGGTCAGGGGAATGAGCAGTACTTC.

This clonotype was found a few times. The chain uses TRBV14 and TRBJ2-5, with D tentatively TRBD2 (6 bases). Matching the DNA end better, TRBJ2-7 makes the J call doubtful. Germline V gives CDR1 SGHDN, CDR2 FVKESK. The CDR3 totals 15 residues. Here the CDR3 reads CASSQEWLVGGEQYF. The CDR3 DNA reads TGTGCCAGCAGCCAAGAGTGGCTAGTGGGAGGCGAGCAGTACTTC.

V usage is TRBV20-1 and J usage is TRBJ1-1, with D possibly being TRBD1 (5 bases). V lost 6 bases and J 2 bases, leaving 22 bases between the germline ends. Germline CDR1 is DFQATT and CDR2 is SNEGSKA (reference sequence). This CDR3 has 16 amino acids. In nucleotides, the CDR3 is TGCAGTGCCCCGAACGCAGGGCGGTCGGGAAACACTGAAGCTTTCTTT. Protein sequence: CSAPNAGRSGNTEAFF.

The genes are TRBV29-1 and TRBJ2-5; either TRBD1 or TRBD2 may supply D (6 bases each). This CDR3 contains 15 residues. CDR1 is SQVTM and CDR2 is ANQGSEA in the germline V gene. V was pared by 6 bases and J by 0 bases, with 17 bases between. CDR3 in amino acids: CSVSRGRRHQETQYF. As DNA, the CDR3 is TGCAGCGTATCGAGGGGGAGGCGGCACCAAGAGACCCAGTACTTC.

A remark on this clonotype: Compared with germline, one end of the junction differs, possibly owing to a read error. The V call is TRBV30, the J call TRBJ2-6; D gene unclear. The germline gives CDR1 GTSNPN, CDR2 SVGIG (reference sequence). This CDR3 is built from 14 residues. Written as DNA, the CDR3 is TGTGCCCGGAGTAGGGACTCTGGGGCCAACGTCCTGACTTTC. Translated: CARSRDSGANVLTF.

This sequence joins TRBV7-9 and TRBJ2-7; D unclear. The better agreement between TRBJ2-5 and the DNA end casts doubt on the J call. The CDR3 consists of 15 residues. CDR1 SEHNR and CDR2 FQNEAQ come from the germline V gene (reference sequence). CDR3 sequence reads: CASSIAPLEEETQYF. The DNA of the CDR3 is TGTGCCAGCAGTATAGCCCCTCTCGAGGAAGAGACCCAGTACTTC.

The rearrangement joins TRBV10-3 to TRBJ2-7; D may be TRBD2 (5 bases). The CDR3 is 14 residues long. The V gene's germline CDR1 is ENHRY and CDR2 SYGVKD. V dropped 10 bases and J dropped 3 bases, with 19 bases sitting between them. The DNA for the CDR3 is TGTGCCACCACCCCAGGTAATCGGGGCTACGAGCAGTACTTC. Translated, it gives CATTPGNRGYEQYF.

Worth noting for this clonotype: A junction boundary mismatches the germline segment, possibly from a read error. CDR3: CAGSESGGNSPLHF. The CDR3, as DNA: TGTGCCGGCAGTGAATCAGGGGGGAATTCACCCCTCCACTTT. The J gene is TRBJ1-6, the V gene TRBV2; TRBD1 agrees at 7 bases. This CDR3 has 14 residues. From germline, CDR1 is SNHLY and CDR2 FYNNEI.

To note about this clonotype: The junction departs from the called germline gene at one end, perhaps through a read error. The chain links TRBV4-2 to TRBJ2-3, with D perhaps TRBD1 or TRBD2 (5 bases each). The germline V gene encodes CDR1 LGHNA and CDR2 YNFKEQ. This CDR3 has 14 amino acids. CDR3 residues: CTSSQERGTDTQYF. CDR3 in DNA: TGTACCAGCAGCCAAGAGAGGGGAACAGATACGCAGTATTTT.

This clonotype was seen many times. V usage is TRBV4-1 and J usage is TRBJ2-7, with TRBD2 as a possible D gene (6 bases). Per the germline V gene, CDR1 is MGHRA and CDR2 is YSYEKL. The V gene lost 0 bases and the J gene lost 5 bases, with 14 bases spanning the gap. This CDR3 has 15 residues. This CDR3 reads CASSQDSGRKDEQYF. CDR3 nucleotides: TGCGCCAGCAGCCAAGATAGCGGCCGAAAGGACGAGCAGTACTTC.

This clonotype has only a few counts. The CDR3 DNA follows: TGTGCCAGCGCACCGGGAACAGATACGCAGTATTTT. This codes for CASAPGTDTQYF. The chain carries TRBV5-5 and TRBJ2-3, with D perhaps TRBD2 (5 bases). The CDR3 has 12 amino acids. Germline V CDR1 and CDR2: SGHKS, YYEKEE (reference sequence). V lost 7 bases, J lost 3 bases, and 9 bases lay in between. The full variable domain, in which reference TRBV5-5 and TRBJ2-3 provide the parts outside the CDR3, is DAGVTQSPTHLIKTRGQQVTLRCSPISGHKSVSWYQQVLGQGPQFIFQYYEKEERGRGNFPDRFSARQFPNYSSELNVNALLLGDSALYLCASAPGTDTQYFGPGTRLTVL.

The rearrangement joins TRBV11-2 to TRBJ2-3; possibly TRBD1 for D (7 bases). CDR1 and CDR2 (germline): SGHAT, FQNNGV. The CDR3 is 15 amino acids. V was clipped by 8 bases and J by 5 bases, with 20 bases between them. The CDR3 DNA reads TGTGCCAGCCACGCGGGGCAGGGGGTGAAAGATACGCAGTATTTT. It specifies CASHAGQGVKDTQYF.

This clonotype was detected a few times. The chain links TRBV5-1 to TRBJ2-7, with 10 bases fitting TRBD1. The better agreement between TRBJ2-5 and the DNA end casts doubt on the J call. Germline V gene sequence: CDR1 SGHRS, CDR2 YFSETQ. This CDR3 spans 14 amino acids. The CDR3 DNA sequence: TGCGCCAGCAGCAAGACAGGGGGCGCGGAGACCCAGTACTTC. Translating gives CASSKTGGAETQYF.

There are a few counts of this clonotype. The V and J genes are TRBV11-1 and TRBJ2-5; D is perhaps TRBD1 (5 bases). The J call may be faulty, since TRBJ2-7 better matches the DNA end. The CDR3 totals 14 residues. Germline CDR1 reads SGHAT; CDR2 reads FQDESV (reference sequence). CDR3 loop: CASSRSDRSYEQYF. The CDR3 region has the DNA TGTGCCAGCAGCCGGTCCGACAGATCCTACGAGCAGTACTTC.

The CDR3 loop reads CASSPPTGASYEQYF. CDR3 nucleotide sequence: TGTGCCAGCAGCCCCCCAACAGGGGCCTCCTACGAGCAGTACTTC. V and J are TRBV7-2 and TRBJ2-7, with 7 bases fitting TRBD1. CDR1 and CDR2 (germline): SGHTA, FQGNSA. This CDR3 region has 15 residues. The V and J ends lost 5 bases and 0 bases, in that order; junction bases with no gene match: 7.

The CDR3 sequence is CASSSPRGIYGYTF. CDR3 nucleotide sequence: TGTGCCAGCAGTTCTCCCAGGGGGATCTATGGCTACACCTTC. The chain has TRBV6-2 or TRBV6-3 and TRBJ1-2; 7 nucleotides agree with TRBD1. With V trimmed by 4 bases and J by 4 bases, 6 bases remained unmatched. The germline V gene has CDR1 MNHEY and CDR2 SVGEGT. The CDR3 length is 14 residues.

The table lists this clonotype with a few counts. V and J are TRBV11-2 and TRBJ2-7, with D unresolved. Germline V gene data show CDR1 as SGHAT and CDR2 as FQNNGV. The CDR3 runs 13 residues. The germline V and J ends were trimmed by 5 bases and 0 bases, with 8 bases remaining between them. The CDR3 spells CASSALTSYEQYF. For the CDR3, the DNA is TGTGCCAGCAGCGCACTAACCTCCTACGAGCAGTACTTC.

This rearrangement joins TRBV18 to TRBJ1-5; D not certain. The CDR3 has 14 residues. Trimming took 4 bases from V and 0 from J, leaving 7 bases between them. Germline-derived CDR1 and CDR2 are KGHSH and LQKENI. The CDR3 protein is CASSHVDSNQPQHF. The DNA of the CDR3 is TGTGCCAGCTCACATGTGGATAGCAATCAGCCCCAGCATTTT.

This chain joins TRBV19 and TRBJ2-1; TRBD2 might be the D (7 bases). CDR3 length equals 19 residues. Germline assignment: CDR1 LNHDA and CDR2 SQIVND (reference sequence). Trimming left V 3 bases short and J 5 bases short, with 26 bases between. The CDR3 spells CASSMFRYRDRLADNEQFF. For the CDR3, the DNA is TGTGCCAGTAGTATGTTTCGGTACAGGGATCGACTAGCAGACAATGAGCAGTTCTTC.

The gene calls are TRBV7-2 and TRBJ1-3; tentative D call: TRBD1 (5 bases). This CDR3 comprises 16 residues. Germline values: CDR1 SGHTA, CDR2 FQGNSA. V dropped 4 bases and J dropped 0 bases, with 13 bases sitting between them. As DNA, the CDR3 is TGTGCCAGCAGCTCCTCTGGGAGGGGCTCTGGAAACACCATATATTTT. This sequence encodes CASSSSGRGSGNTIYF.

The J gene is TRBJ1-5, the V gene TRBV25-1; D gene unclear. This CDR3 contains 12 residues. The V end was cut by 9 bases, the J end by 7 bases, with 13 bases between. Germline CDR1 MGHDK, CDR2 SYGVNS. CDR3 nucleotide sequence: TGTGCCAGGGTCCCTCGGATGCAGCCCCAGCATTTT. Encoded protein: CARVPRMQPQHF.

The chain recombines TRBV30 with TRBJ2-1; 8 bases map to TRBD2. The germline V gene encodes CDR1 GTSNPN and CDR2 SVGIG (reference sequence). The CDR3 extends over 14 amino acids. The trim removed 1 base at V and 7 bases at J, leaving 6 bases unmatched. The CDR3 coding sequence is TGTGCCTGGAGTGGAGGGACTAGTCTTAATGAGCAGTTCTTC. As protein: CAWSGGTSLNEQFF.

The chain links TRBV7-9 to TRBJ2-4; D possibly corresponds to TRBD2 (6 bases). With the DNA end fitting TRBJ2-7 better, the J assignment may be wrong. Germline V gene sequence: CDR1 SEHNR, CDR2 FQNEAQ (reference sequence). The CDR3 extends over 14 amino acids. CDR3: CASSLGGGAGEQYF. The CDR3 DNA sequence: TGTGCCAGCAGCTTAGGAGGCGGGGCGGGCGAGCAGTACTTC.

This clonotype was detected a few times. The V gene is TRBV6-2 or TRBV6-3, the J gene TRBJ2-1, with 8 bases aligning to TRBD1. Germline lookup yields CDR1 MNHEY and CDR2 SVGEGT. This CDR3 contains 16 residues. V dropped 2 bases and J dropped 2; count of bases not matched to a gene: 5. CDR3 nucleotides: TGTGCCAGCAGTTACGGACAGGGAGGTCCCTACAATGAGCAGTTCTTC. Translation: CASSYGQGGPYNEQFF.

In its sample, this clonotype was seen many times. Written as DNA, the CDR3 is TGCAGCGCGAGACTAGCGGGACTATACGAGCAGTACTTC. Its protein is CSARLAGLYEQYF. V gene TRBV29-1 combines with J gene TRBJ2-7, with 11 bases aligning to TRBD2. After removal of 7 bases from V and 4 bases from J, the junction contained 6 bases not matched to a gene. From germline, CDR1 is SQVTM and CDR2 ANQGSEA. The CDR3 length is 13 residues.

This clonotype was seen repeatedly, ten times or more. A much more abundant neighbour one base away suggests this may be a read error. DNA of the CDR3: TGTGCCAGCAGTTACGCGAGTGGTGGGGTAGAGACCCAGTACTTC. It codes for CASSYASGGVETQYF. The chain recombines TRBV6-5 with TRBJ2-5; D is undetermined. The CDR3 covers 15 residues. With 2 bases removed from V and 4 bases from J, the gap between germline ends came to 14 bases. Per germline, CDR1 MNHEY and CDR2 SVGAGI.